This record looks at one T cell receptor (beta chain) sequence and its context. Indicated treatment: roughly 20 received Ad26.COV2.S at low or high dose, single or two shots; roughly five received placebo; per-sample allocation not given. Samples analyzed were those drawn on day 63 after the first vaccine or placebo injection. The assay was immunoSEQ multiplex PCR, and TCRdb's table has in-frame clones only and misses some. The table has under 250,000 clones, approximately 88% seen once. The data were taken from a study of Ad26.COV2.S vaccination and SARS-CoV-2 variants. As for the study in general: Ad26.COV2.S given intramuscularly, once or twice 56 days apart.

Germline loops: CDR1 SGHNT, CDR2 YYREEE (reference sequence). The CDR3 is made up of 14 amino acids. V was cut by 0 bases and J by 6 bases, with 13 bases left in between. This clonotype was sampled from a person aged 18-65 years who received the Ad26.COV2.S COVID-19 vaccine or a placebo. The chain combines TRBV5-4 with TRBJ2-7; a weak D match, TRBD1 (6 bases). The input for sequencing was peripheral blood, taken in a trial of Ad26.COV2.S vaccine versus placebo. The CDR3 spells CASSLEGGKAEQYV. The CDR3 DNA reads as TGTGCCAGCAGCTTGGAAGGGGGTAAGGCCGAGCAGTACGTC.